Below, 28 T cell receptor beta chains from the same sample are listed, as sequenced in a study of T cells after yellow fever vaccination. TCRdb re-called the 5' RACE reads through MiXCR, storing one row per CDR3 protein. The sample contains about 340,000 distinct CDR3 sequences, 7.5% to 9% of which appear only once. Sequenced here: PBMCs, sampled on the day of the first yellow fever vaccination. The receptors were gathered from a man aged 18 to 35 who received the YFV17D yellow fever vaccine.

In this sample, this clonotype turned up a few times. The chain employs TRBV2 and TRBJ1-1; tentative D call: TRBD1 (6 bases). CDR1 and CDR2 from the germline V gene are SNHLY and FYNNEI. The CDR3 has 13 residues. Trimming removed 8 bases at V and 4 bases at J, with 14 bases between. The CDR3 region is CASPKGVGTEAFF. CDR3 nucleotides: TGTGCCAGCCCCAAGGGGGTGGGCACTGAAGCTTTCTTT.

This clonotype was found a few times. The chain recombines TRBV12-3 or TRBV12-4 with TRBJ2-1; maybe TRBD1 (6 bases). The CDR3 has 15 amino acids. Trimming left V 6 bases short and J 6 bases short, with 18 bases between. DNA of the CDR3: TGTGCCAGCAGCCTTCAACAGGGTCCAGTCAATGAGCAGTTCTTC. Protein: CASSLQQGPVNEQFF.

This clonotype occurred a few times. CDR3 region: CASSERVGSGNTIYF. CDR3 DNA sequence: TGTGCCAGCAGTGAGAGGGTAGGGTCTGGAAACACCATATATTTT. The chain is built from TRBV2 and TRBJ1-3; D uncertain. CDR3 length equals 15 residues. V was trimmed by 3 bases and J by 1 base, leaving 10 bases between them. Germline V gives CDR1 SNHLY, CDR2 FYNNEI.

The table lists this clonotype with a few counts. The chain combines TRBV20-1 with TRBJ1-1, with 7 bases that match TRBD1. Germline V gene sequence: CDR1 DFQATT, CDR2 SNEGSKA (reference sequence). The length of the CDR3 is 15 residues. V gave up 0 bases and J gave up 5 bases; unmatched junction bases: 9. CDR3 sequence reads: CSARDITGARTEAFF. The DNA of the CDR3 is TGCAGTGCTAGAGATATCACAGGGGCGCGGACTGAAGCTTTCTTT.

In this sample, this clonotype turned up many times. The gene calls are TRBV18 and TRBJ2-1, with 9 bases matching TRBD2. The trim removed 6 bases at V and 5 bases at J, leaving 8 bases unmatched. Germline CDR1 KGHSH, CDR2 LQKENI. This CDR3 has 15 amino acids. The CDR3 DNA reads as TGTGCCAGCTCGCTTAGCGGGGGCCACGACAATGAGCAGTTCTTC. Protein: CASSLSGGHDNEQFF. Supplemented by reference TRBV18 and TRBJ2-1, the full variable domain reads NAGVMQNPRHLVRRRGQEARLRCSPMKGHSHVYWYRQLPEEGLKFMVYLQKENIIDESGMPKERFSAEFPKEGPSILRIQQVVRGDSAAYFCASSLSGGHDNEQFFGPGTRLTVL.

The table lists this clonotype with many counts. The rearrangement links TRBV12-3 or TRBV12-4 to TRBJ2-1; 12 nucleotides agree with TRBD1. The CDR3 sequence is 16 residues long. The V segment lost 8 bases and the J segment 0 bases; nucleotides outside the gene matches: 5. The CDR3 here is CASAGQGASSYNEQFF. The CDR3, as DNA: TGTGCCAGCGCGGGACAGGGGGCGAGCTCCTACAATGAGCAGTTCTTC.

The gene calls are TRBV5-1 and TRBJ1-1, with D tentatively TRBD1 (6 bases). Trimming left V 4 bases short and J 8 bases short, with 15 bases between. Germline V gives CDR1 SGHRS, CDR2 YFSETQ. The CDR3 loop spans 13 amino acids. DNA of the CDR3: TGCGCCAGCAGCCCATGGACGGGGGGCGAAGCTTTCTTT. Translation gives CASSPWTGGEAFF.

This clonotype was seen a few times. CDR3 amino acids: CASSLGIHEQYF. The DNA of the CDR3 is TGTGCCAGCAGCTTAGGGATCCACGAGCAGTACTTC. This rearrangement joins TRBV13 to TRBJ2-7; D is undetermined. The CDR3 covers 12 residues. Germline V gene sequence: CDR1 PRHDT, CDR2 FYEKMQ (reference sequence). V lost 0 bases to trimming and J lost 5 bases, with 5 bases between them.

The CDR3 is CDAKHDYSNQPQHF. In DNA, the CDR3 is TGTGACGCGAAACATGATTATAGCAATCAGCCCCAGCATTTT. The chain uses TRBV6-1 and TRBJ1-5, with D hard to call. This CDR3 spans 14 amino acids. Germline-derived CDR1 and CDR2 are MNHNS and SASEGT.

The V call is TRBV7-8, the J call TRBJ2-7, with D maybe TRBD2 (7 bases). The CDR3 consists of 16 residues. Looked up from germline, CDR1 is SGHVS and CDR2 is FQNEAQ. V lost 4 bases to trimming and J lost 0 bases, with 16 bases between them. The CDR3 DNA reads TGTGCCAGCAGCTCCCCCTCACGGGGGGCCTCCTACGAGCAGTACGTC. Encoded protein: CASSSPSRGASYEQYV.

The chain uses TRBV20-1 and TRBJ2-5, with TRBD2 matching over 7 bases. Germline V gives CDR1 DFQATT, CDR2 SNEGSKA (reference sequence). The CDR3 is 14 amino acids. V shed 1 base and J 2 bases; nucleotides not matched to a gene: 4. For the CDR3, the DNA is TGCAGTGCTAGAGTATGGGGAGGGCAAGAGACCCAGTACTTC. This codes for CSARVWGGQETQYF.

There are a few counts of this clonotype. The chain carries TRBV7-2 and TRBJ1-2; 8 bases are a match to TRBD1. Losses at the gene ends were 5 bases for V and 3 bases for J; bases not matched to a gene: 11. Germline V gives CDR1 SGHTA, CDR2 FQGNSA. This CDR3 is 16 amino acids long. In DNA, the CDR3 is TGTGCCAGCAGCCCGGGTGGGGCAGGGGGCGACTATGGCTACACCTTC. The encoded protein is CASSPGGAGGDYGYTF.

The chain has TRBV29-1 and TRBJ1-2; D gene uncertain. Trimming removed 7 bases from V and 4 bases from J, with 19 bases in between. There are 14 residues in the CDR3. CDR1 SQVTM and CDR2 ANQGSEA come from the germline V gene. The CDR3 region is CSASGDGGGYGYTF. CDR3 nucleotide sequence: TGCAGCGCTTCAGGAGACGGTGGTGGCTATGGCTACACCTTC. Full variable domain (missing parts from reference TRBV29-1 and TRBJ1-2): SAVISQKPSRDICQRGTSLTIQCQVDSQVTMMFWYRQQPGQSLTLIATANQGSEATYESGFVIDKFPISRPNLTFSTLTVSNMSPEDSSIYLCSASGDGGGYGYTFGSGTRLTVV.

A remark on this clonotype: A read error may produce the germline difference seen at one junction end. V and J are TRBV11-2 and TRBJ2-3, with 8 positions matching TRBD2. The CDR3 totals 12 residues. Germline V lookup: CDR1 SGHAT, CDR2 FQNNGV. CDR3 nucleotides: TGTGCCAGCAGCGCCGAACTAGCGGCGACCGTTTTT. This codes for CASSAELAATVF. The full variable domain, in which reference TRBV11-2 and TRBJ2-3 provide the parts outside the CDR3, is EAGVAQSPRYKIIEKRQSVAFWCNPISGHATLYWYQQILGQGPKLLIQFQNNGVVDDSQLPKDRFSAERLKGVDSTLKIQPAKLEDSAVYLCASSAELAATVFGPGTRLTVL.

Only a few counts were recorded for this clonotype. The genes are TRBV27 and TRBJ2-3; possible D gene TRBD1, 5 bases. Germline V gives CDR1 MNHEY, CDR2 SMNVEV (reference sequence). V was clipped by 3 bases and J by 2 bases, with 12 bases between them. The CDR3 runs to 15 residues. The CDR3 DNA reads TGTGCCAGCAGTTTTAAGGGGCCATACACAGATACGCAGTATTTT. It codes for CASSFKGPYTDTQYF.

The chain carries TRBV29-1 and TRBJ2-3, with 8 bases identical to TRBD2. V lost 7 bases to trimming and J lost 3 bases; unmatched junction nucleotides: 18. Germline V gene data show CDR1 as SQVTM and CDR2 as ANQGSEA. This CDR3 spans 17 amino acids. The CDR3 here is CSAISAGGRGGTDTQYF. The CDR3 nucleotides are TGCAGCGCCATTTCGGCGGGGGGCCGGGGGGGGACAGATACGCAGTATTTT.

This clonotype has a handful of counts. The chain recombines TRBV7-2 with TRBJ2-4; a possible D gene is TRBD2 (5 bases). V was trimmed by 4 bases and J by 0 bases, leaving 10 bases between them. The germline V gene encodes CDR1 SGHTA and CDR2 FQGNSA. The CDR3 spans 15 residues. The CDR3 sequence is CASSSRGEAKNIQYF. DNA of the CDR3: TGTGCCAGCAGCTCCCGGGGAGAAGCCAAAAACATTCAGTACTTC.

The rearrangement links TRBV7-2 to TRBJ1-1; a weak D match, TRBD1 (6 bases). Trimming removed 5 bases from V and 4 bases from J, with 20 bases in between. Germline CDR1 SGHTA, CDR2 FQGNSA. The CDR3 has 16 residues. CDR3 coding DNA: TGTGCCAGCAGCCTAACAAAACAGGGTAGGGGCACTGAAGCTTTCTTT. Residues: CASSLTKQGRGTEAFF.

The J gene is TRBJ2-6, the V gene TRBV10-3; D unresolved. The CDR3 covers 10 residues. Germline V lookup: CDR1 ENHRY, CDR2 SYGVKD. V lost 11 bases, J lost 4 bases, and 3 bases lay in between. This CDR3 reads CAAGANVLTF. DNA of the CDR3: TGTGCCGCCGGGGCCAACGTCCTGACTTTC.

Only a few counts were recorded for this clonotype. The rearrangement uses TRBV5-4 and TRBJ1-3; a weak D match, TRBD1 (5 bases). Per the germline V gene, CDR1 is SGHNT and CDR2 is YYREEE (reference sequence). This CDR3 region has 13 residues. V lost 2 bases, J lost 4 bases, and 7 bases lay in between. The CDR3 sequence is CASSFDRGNTIYF. Here the CDR3 DNA reads TGTGCCAGCAGCTTCGACAGAGGAAACACCATATATTTT.

The chain recombines TRBV24-1 with TRBJ2-7; D gene unclear. Deletions cut 3 bases from V and 0 bases from J, with 14 bases between. The CDR3 is 16 residues long. From germline, CDR1 is KGHDR and CDR2 SFDVKD. The CDR3 sequence is CATSDVKFRSSYEQYF. DNA of the CDR3: TGTGCCACCAGTGATGTCAAATTCCGTAGCTCCTACGAGCAGTACTTC.

This clonotype turned up a few times. The chain employs TRBV4-3 and TRBJ1-3; D gene ambiguous. Germline CDR1 LGHNA, CDR2 YSLEER. V shed 4 bases and J shed 2 bases, with 15 bases lying between them. The CDR3 is 16 amino acids. CDR3 in DNA: TGCGCCAGCAGCCGGAATCTTTTGGGTACTGGAAACACCATATATTTT. Protein sequence: CASSRNLLGTGNTIYF.

The chain joins TRBV5-1 to TRBJ1-4; no clear D. Germline assignment: CDR1 SGHRS and CDR2 YFSETQ. Trimming took 0 bases from V and 8 from J, leaving 8 bases between them. The CDR3 totals 13 residues. The CDR3 nucleotides read TGCGCCAGCAGCTTGGCCAACGGGGAAAAACTGTTTTTT. Translation gives CASSLANGEKLFF.

This clonotype was seen more than once but under ten times. J is TRBJ2-7 and V is TRBV24-1, with D uncertain. Trimming stripped 6 bases from V and 1 base from J, with 3 bases between. This CDR3 is 11 amino acids long. Germline assignment: CDR1 KGHDR and CDR2 SFDVKD. The DNA for the CDR3 is TGTGCCACCAGTCAATCCTACGAGCAGTACTTC. It specifies CATSQSYEQYF.

This clonotype appeared a few times. The V and J genes are TRBV27 and TRBJ1-1; possible D gene TRBD1, 5 bases. V was shortened by 6 bases and J by 4 bases, with 24 bases between the two germline ends. The CDR3 runs to 17 residues. The germline gives CDR1 MNHEY, CDR2 SMNVEV (reference sequence). The CDR3 here is CASSSLLGGRRSTEAFF. CDR3 DNA: TGTGCCAGCAGCTCGCTCCTTGGGGGGAGGCGGTCCACTGAAGCTTTCTTT.

There are a few counts of this clonotype. The rearrangement links TRBV6-1 to TRBJ2-1; TRBD2 agrees at 10 bases. The trim removed 5 bases at V and 7 bases at J, leaving 5 bases unmatched. There are 14 residues in the CDR3. Germline CDR1 MNHNS, CDR2 SASEGT. Here the CDR3 reads CASSSLLAGNEQFF. DNA of the CDR3: TGTGCCAGCAGTAGTCTACTAGCGGGGAATGAGCAGTTCTTC.

The table lists this clonotype with a few counts. This CDR3 is CASSQALGGAEQYV. CDR3 sequence (DNA): TGTGCCAGCAGCCAAGCTTTAGGGGGCGCCGAGCAGTACGTC. V is TRBV3-1 and J is TRBJ2-7; 7 bases map to TRBD1. The CDR3 totals 14 residues. The junction had 6 bases not matched to a gene; V was cut back by 1 base and J by 6 bases. Germline V gene sequence: CDR1 LGHDT, CDR2 YNNKEL (reference sequence).

The chain carries TRBV7-2 and TRBJ1-3; TRBD1 is a possible D gene (5 bases). Deletions cut 1 base from V and 8 bases from J, with 9 bases between. CDR1 is SGHTA and CDR2 is FQGNSA in the germline V gene. The CDR3 consists of 13 residues. CDR3 sequence reads: CASSLEGRHTIYF. Written as DNA, the CDR3 is TGTGCCAGCAGCTTAGAGGGGCGGCACACCATATATTTT.